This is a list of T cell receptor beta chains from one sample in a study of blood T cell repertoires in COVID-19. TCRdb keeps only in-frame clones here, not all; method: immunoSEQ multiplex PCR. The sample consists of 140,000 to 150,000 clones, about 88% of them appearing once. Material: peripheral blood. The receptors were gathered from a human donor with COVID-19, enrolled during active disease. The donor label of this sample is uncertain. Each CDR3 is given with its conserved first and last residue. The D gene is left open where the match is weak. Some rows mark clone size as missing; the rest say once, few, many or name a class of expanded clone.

CDR3nt: TGCGCCAGCAGTGAGTACCTTCTGGGACTAGCGAGGACCGGGGAGCTGTTTTTT; CDR3aa: CASSEYLLGLARTGELFF; j_gene: TRBJ2-2; v_gene: TRBV10-2; abundance: -; d_gene: TRBD2
CDR3nt: TGTGCCAGCAGCCTCCCCCTTAGGGGCGAGCAGTACTTC; CDR3aa: CASSLPLRGEQYF; j_gene: TRBJ2-7; v_gene: TRBV28; abundance: few; d_gene: -
CDR3nt: TGTGCCAGCAGTTACGGGGGGGCTTATCATGGCTACACCTTC; CDR3aa: CASSYGGAYHGYTF; j_gene: TRBJ1-2; v_gene: TRBV6-5; abundance: -; d_gene: -
CDR3nt: TGCGCCAGCAGCTTAGACACAGGGATACTGGCTGGGGCCAACGTCCTGACTTTC; CDR3aa: CASSLDTGILAGANVLTF; j_gene: TRBJ2-6; v_gene: TRBV5-1; abundance: -; d_gene: -
CDR3nt: TGTGCCAGCAGTCAGGGGATTAGTGAAAAACTGTTTTTT; CDR3aa: CASSQGISEKLFF; j_gene: TRBJ1-4; v_gene: TRBV2; abundance: -; d_gene: -
CDR3nt: TGTGCCAGCAGCTCGCCTGGGACTAGCGGGGACAGCTCCTACAATGAGCAGTTCTTC; CDR3aa: CASSSPGTSGDSSYNEQFF; j_gene: TRBJ2-1; v_gene: TRBV7-3; abundance: -; d_gene: TRBD2
CDR3nt: TGTGCCAGCAGCTTAGCGGAAGGACTCCACTATGGCTACACCTTC; CDR3aa: CASSLAEGLHYGYTF; j_gene: TRBJ1-2; v_gene: TRBV7-9; abundance: -; d_gene: -
CDR3nt: TGTGCCACCAGCAGTGGGGACAGGTTATATGGCTACACCTTC; CDR3aa: CATSSGDRLYGYTF; j_gene: TRBJ1-2; v_gene: TRBV15; abundance: -; d_gene: TRBD1
CDR3nt: TGTGCCTGGGACACAGGAGTCGAATCCTATAATTCACCCCTCCACTTT; CDR3aa: CAWDTGVESYNSPLHF; j_gene: TRBJ1-6; v_gene: TRBV30; abundance: -; d_gene: -
CDR3nt: TGTGCCACCAGTGATGCTAGCGCTGCGAACACCGGGGAGCTGTTTTTT; CDR3aa: CATSDASAANTGELFF; j_gene: TRBJ2-2; v_gene: TRBV24-1; abundance: -; d_gene: -
CDR3nt: TGTGCCAGCAGCTTAGGCGTTGCCTTCTATGGCTACACCTTC; CDR3aa: CASSLGVAFYGYTF; j_gene: TRBJ1-2; v_gene: TRBV7-2; abundance: -; d_gene: -
CDR3nt: TGTGCCAGCAGTAAACAGGGTGGCCAGCCCCAGCATTTT; CDR3aa: CASSKQGGQPQHF; j_gene: TRBJ1-5; v_gene: TRBV12-3/TRBV12-4; abundance: -; d_gene: -
CDR3nt: TGTGCCCCCTTGGAGCGGGGAGACAATCAGCCCCAGCATTTT; CDR3aa: CAPLERGDNQPQHF; j_gene: TRBJ1-5; v_gene: TRBV27; abundance: -; d_gene: -
CDR3nt: TGCGCCAGCAGCTTGGGACTAGCGGGAGAGTACGCAGATACGCAGTATTTT; CDR3aa: CASSLGLAGEYADTQYF; j_gene: TRBJ2-3; v_gene: TRBV5-1; abundance: -; d_gene: TRBD2
CDR3nt: TGTGCCAGCAGCAGGGACAGTAGGATTATCGGCTACACCTTC; CDR3aa: CASSRDSRIIGYTF; j_gene: TRBJ1-2; v_gene: TRBV2; abundance: -; d_gene: TRBD1
CDR3nt: TGCGCCAGCAGCTCGACATCGACAGGGGCTGGAAACACCATATATTTT; CDR3aa: CASSSTSTGAGNTIYF; j_gene: TRBJ1-3; v_gene: TRBV5-1; abundance: -; d_gene: TRBD1
CDR3nt: TGTGCCAGCAGCTTGGTTTTATTCAGGGATGAGCAGTTCTTC; CDR3aa: CASSLVLFRDEQFF; j_gene: TRBJ2-1; v_gene: TRBV5-8; abundance: -; d_gene: -
CDR3nt: TGTGCCAGCATAGGGGGTCCCGGGGAGCTGTTTTTT; CDR3aa: CASIGGPGELFF; j_gene: TRBJ2-2; v_gene: TRBV25-1; abundance: few; d_gene: -
CDR3nt: TGTGCCAGCAGTTCGATGGGACTAGCGGGAGATACTAAGCAGTACTTC; CDR3aa: CASSSMGLAGDTKQYF; j_gene: TRBJ2-7; v_gene: TRBV6-5; abundance: -; d_gene: TRBD2
CDR3nt: TGTGCCAGCTCATTTGGACAGGCGACCTCTGGAAACACCATATATTTT; CDR3aa: CASSFGQATSGNTIYF; j_gene: TRBJ1-3; v_gene: TRBV18; abundance: -; d_gene: TRBD1
CDR3nt: TGCGCCAGCAGCGGACAGGGGCCGAACACCGGGGAGCTGTTTTTT; CDR3aa: CASSGQGPNTGELFF; j_gene: TRBJ2-2; v_gene: TRBV5-1; abundance: -; d_gene: TRBD1
CDR3nt: TGTGCCAGCTCACCCCAGACAGGCCTCTCTGGAAACACCATATATTTT; CDR3aa: CASSPQTGLSGNTIYF; j_gene: TRBJ1-3; v_gene: TRBV18; abundance: -; d_gene: -
CDR3nt: TGTGCCAGCAGCTTAAGGACAATCCAGCACACCATATATTTT; CDR3aa: CASSLRTIQHTIYF; j_gene: TRBJ1-3; v_gene: TRBV11-2; abundance: -; d_gene: -
CDR3nt: TGTGCCAGCTCACCCTTGCGGGACTCAAATTCACCCCTCCACTTT; CDR3aa: CASSPLRDSNSPLHF; j_gene: TRBJ1-6; v_gene: TRBV18; abundance: -; d_gene: -
CDR3nt: TGTGCCAGCAGTTACGCAGGCGACTCTGGAAACACCATATATTTT; CDR3aa: CASSYAGDSGNTIYF; j_gene: TRBJ1-3; v_gene: TRBV6-5; abundance: -; d_gene: -
CDR3nt: TGCGCCAGCAGCTTGGGTCGGGACAGGGTTTCCTCTGAAGCTTTCTTT; CDR3aa: CASSLGRDRVSSEAFF; j_gene: TRBJ1-1; v_gene: TRBV5-1; abundance: -; d_gene: TRBD1
CDR3nt: TGCGCCAGCAGACTCGGGACAGAAAAAAGGATCTACAATGAGCAGTTCTTC; CDR3aa: CASRLGTEKRIYNEQFF; j_gene: TRBJ2-1; v_gene: TRBV5-1; abundance: -; d_gene: TRBD1
CDR3nt: TGTGCCAGCAGCCCACATGACTACAATGAGCAGTTCTTC; CDR3aa: CASSPHDYNEQFF; j_gene: TRBJ2-1; v_gene: TRBV4-2; abundance: -; d_gene: -
CDR3nt: TGTGCCAGCAGCCCGGACCTAGGGGTCCACAATGAGCAGTTCTTC; CDR3aa: CASSPDLGVHNEQFF; j_gene: TRBJ2-1; v_gene: TRBV5-5; abundance: -; d_gene: -
CDR3nt: TGCGCCAGCAGCCAAGTTGGAGGGAATCAGCCCCAGCATTTT; CDR3aa: CASSQVGGNQPQHF; j_gene: TRBJ1-5; v_gene: TRBV4-1; abundance: -; d_gene: -
CDR3nt: TGTGCCAGCAGTTACGATGCCGGGACAGGGGCCTACGAGCAGTACTTC; CDR3aa: CASSYDAGTGAYEQYF; j_gene: TRBJ2-7; v_gene: TRBV6-2/TRBV6-3; abundance: -; d_gene: TRBD1
CDR3nt: TGTGCCAGCAGCCTTGGCTGGGCCATCTCCTACGAGCAGTACTTC; CDR3aa: CASSLGWAISYEQYF; j_gene: TRBJ2-7; v_gene: TRBV5-5; abundance: -; d_gene: -
CDR3nt: TGTGCCAGCAGCTTAGTAGCCGCGGATAGCGGGAGGGGGCAGTTCTTC; CDR3aa: CASSLVAADSGRGQFF; j_gene: TRBJ2-1; v_gene: TRBV11-2; abundance: -; d_gene: TRBD2
CDR3nt: TGTGCCAGCAGCTCCCGCGCGACAGGGGCAGAAAGGGGTAATTCACCCCTCCACTTT; CDR3aa: CASSSRATGAERGNSPLHF; j_gene: TRBJ1-6; v_gene: TRBV5-5; abundance: -; d_gene: TRBD1
CDR3nt: TGTGCCAGCAGCTTAGTGACGGGTCAGCCCCAGCATTTT; CDR3aa: CASSLVTGQPQHF; j_gene: TRBJ1-5; v_gene: TRBV7-2; abundance: -; d_gene: -
CDR3nt: TGTGCCAGCAGCGACCGCAGGGGGGAGAGGTATGGCTACACCTTC; CDR3aa: CASSDRRGERYGYTF; j_gene: TRBJ1-2; v_gene: TRBV5-6; abundance: -; d_gene: TRBD1
CDR3nt: TGTGCCAGCAGTGAAACACGGGACAGGGGCGAAAAACTGTTTTTT; CDR3aa: CASSETRDRGEKLFF; j_gene: TRBJ1-4; v_gene: TRBV6-1; abundance: -; d_gene: TRBD1
CDR3nt: TGTGCCAGCAGAACACAGGGGAATAGCAATCAGCCCCAGCATTTT; CDR3aa: CASRTQGNSNQPQHF; j_gene: TRBJ1-5; v_gene: TRBV4-2; abundance: many; d_gene: TRBD1
CDR3nt: TGTGCCAGCAGTGACACAAACACCGGGGAGCTGTTTTTT; CDR3aa: CASSDTNTGELFF; j_gene: TRBJ2-2; v_gene: TRBV6-4; abundance: -; d_gene: -
CDR3nt: TGTGCCAGAAGACAACATTACAGGGGGCTCTCGACTAATGAAAAACTGTTTTTT; CDR3aa: CARRQHYRGLSTNEKLFF; j_gene: TRBJ1-4; v_gene: TRBV5-3; abundance: -; d_gene: TRBD1
CDR3nt: TGTGCCAGCAGCCACGACAGCTATGGCTACACCTTC; CDR3aa: CASSHDSYGYTF; j_gene: TRBJ1-2; v_gene: TRBV6-5; abundance: -; d_gene: -
CDR3nt: TGTGCCAGTAGTATAGGTCAGGGGACCTTCACAGATACGCAGTATTTT; CDR3aa: CASSIGQGTFTDTQYF; j_gene: TRBJ2-3; v_gene: TRBV19; abundance: -; d_gene: -
CDR3nt: TGTGCCAGCAGCGAAACACACTCTGGGGCCAACGTCCTGACTTTC; CDR3aa: CASSETHSGANVLTF; j_gene: TRBJ2-6; v_gene: TRBV7-2; abundance: once; d_gene: -
CDR3nt: TGTGCCAGCACCCCCGGACAGGGAGGCCAGCCCCAGCATTTT; CDR3aa: CASTPGQGGQPQHF; j_gene: TRBJ1-5; v_gene: TRBV6-5; abundance: -; d_gene: TRBD1
CDR3nt: TGTGCCAGCAGCTTGGTCTTTAGGGGGTACACTGAAGCTTTCTTT; CDR3aa: CASSLVFRGYTEAFF; j_gene: TRBJ1-1; v_gene: TRBV5-5; abundance: few; d_gene: -
CDR3nt: TGTGCCAGCAGCCCCCTGACAGGCACAGATACGCAGTATTTT; CDR3aa: CASSPLTGTDTQYF; j_gene: TRBJ2-3; v_gene: TRBV6-6; abundance: -; d_gene: -
CDR3nt: TGTGCCAGCAGCTTAACTAGGCTGGAGACCCAGTACTTC; CDR3aa: CASSLTRLETQYF; j_gene: TRBJ2-5; v_gene: TRBV7-6; abundance: -; d_gene: -